Below, 19 T cell receptor beta chains from the same sample are listed, as sequenced in a study of OX40 agonist ivuxolimab in advanced cancers. The repertoire was sequenced with immunoSEQ multiplex PCR; TCRdb's copy has only in-frame clones and lacks some. The data contain about 62,000 clones, 88% of them singletons. The specimen was CD4+ or CD8+ T cells sorted from blood, collected in a trial of the OX40 agonist ivuxolimab. The origin of the receptors is an adult with an advanced solid tumor such as melanoma, head and neck, liver or kidney cancer.

The chain recombines TRBV28 with TRBJ1-1; TRBD1 matches 11 bases. Looked up from germline, CDR1 is MDHEN and CDR2 is SYDVKM. V dropped 5 bases and J dropped 3; count of bases not matched to a gene: 14. There are 18 residues in the CDR3. This CDR3 reads CASSPSEGQGGKDTEAFF. CDR3 nucleotide sequence: TGTGCCAGCAGTCCGTCGGAGGGACAGGGGGGGAAGGACACTGAAGCTTTCTTT.

With respect to this clone: At the DNA level, this CDR3 is encoded by other sequences in the same sample as well. The rearrangement joins TRBV9 to TRBJ2-7; D is perhaps TRBD1 (5 bases). There are 16 residues in the CDR3. Germline V gene data show CDR1 as SGDLS and CDR2 as YYNGEE. Trimming left V 0 bases short and J 1 base short, with 14 bases between. CDR3 residues: CASSVGEAGNSYEQYF. CDR3 sequence (DNA): TGTGCCAGCAGCGTAGGAGAAGCAGGGAATTCCTACGAGCAGTACTTC.

The chain uses TRBV14 and TRBJ2-1; 7 nucleotides agree with TRBD1. The CDR3 contains 16 residues. Germline V lookup: CDR1 SGHDN, CDR2 FVKESK. Trimming cost V 3 bases and J 5 bases; bases outside gene matches: 10. The CDR3 DNA is TGTGCCAGCAGCCACACGGACAGGAGATCGCACAATGAGCAGTTCTTC. Translated: CASSHTDRRSHNEQFF.

V is TRBV10-3 and J is TRBJ2-3; no clear D gene. From germline, CDR1 is ENHRY and CDR2 SYGVKD. The germline V and J ends were trimmed by 9 bases and 0 bases, with 10 bases remaining between them. The CDR3 consists of 13 residues. CDR3 amino acids: CAISLESTDTQYF. As DNA, the CDR3 is TGTGCCATTTCCTTAGAAAGCACAGATACGCAGTATTTT.

The gene calls are TRBV5-1 and TRBJ2-1; no firm D call. The CDR3 has 15 amino acids. Germline assignment: CDR1 SGHRS and CDR2 YFSETQ. The ends were cut back, 4 bases at V and 5 bases at J, with 16 bases in the middle. CDR3 residues: CASSQLWRTNNEQFF. CDR3 nucleotide sequence: TGCGCCAGCAGCCAACTCTGGCGGACGAACAATGAGCAGTTCTTC.

The V gene is TRBV19, the J gene TRBJ2-1; the match to TRBD1 covers 9 bases. The CDR3 is 16 amino acids. In germline, CDR1 is LNHDA, CDR2 SQIVND (reference sequence). With 5 bases clipped from V and 0 bases from J, the junction kept 5 bases outside the gene matches. The CDR3 nucleotides are TGTGCCAGTAGTCTAGGACAGGGGCCCTCCTACAATGAGCAGTTCTTC. This codes for CASSLGQGPSYNEQFF.

This chain connects TRBV30 to TRBJ2-1; TRBD2 matches at 12 bases. Germline V gene sequence: CDR1 GTSNPN, CDR2 SVGIG (reference sequence). This CDR3 spans 15 amino acids. V shed 7 bases, J shed 3 bases, and the junction held 7 bases outside the gene matches. This CDR3 reads CASRRTSGIYNEQFF. As DNA, the CDR3 is TGTGCCTCACGGCGGACTAGCGGGATCTACAATGAGCAGTTCTTC. Full variable domain (remainder filled in from reference TRBV30 and TRBJ2-1): SQTIHQWPATLVQPVGSPLSLECTVEGTSNPNLYWYRQAAGRGLQLLFYSVGIGQISSEVPQNLSASRPQDRQFILSSKKLLLSDSGFYLCASRRTSGIYNEQFFGPGTRLTVL.

V is TRBV10-1 and J is TRBJ1-1, with D hard to call. Trimming took 4 bases from V and 8 from J, leaving 8 bases between them. The length of the CDR3 is 11 residues. Germline-derived CDR1 and CDR2 are WNHNN and SYGVQD (reference sequence). In DNA, the CDR3 is TGCGCCAGCAGTGGCCCAGGCGAAGCTTTCTTT. It is translated as CASSGPGEAFF.

Here the CDR3 DNA reads TGTGCCAGCAGTGACCGGCCTCAGAACACTGAAGCTTTCTTT. Amino acids: CASSDRPQNTEAFF. This rearrangement joins TRBV2 to TRBJ1-1; no firm D call. The V end was cut by 3 bases, the J end by 1 base, with 9 bases between. The CDR3 runs 14 residues. Germline V gene data show CDR1 as SNHLY and CDR2 as FYNNEI.

The chain has TRBV19 and TRBJ1-5, with 8 bases that match TRBD1. J lost 9 bases, V lost 4 bases, and 17 bases had no gene match. The germline CDR1 and CDR2 sequences are LNHDA and SQIVND (reference sequence). CDR3 length: 17 amino acids. The DNA for the CDR3 is TGTGCCAGTAGTACCACAGGGGGACCGTCCCCTTCTGGGCCCCAGCATTTT. Its translation: CASSTTGGPSPSGPQHF.

This CDR3 reads CSVRLAENQETQYF. CDR3 sequence (DNA): TGCAGCGTCCGACTAGCGGAGAACCAAGAGACCCAGTACTTC. V and J are TRBV29-1 and TRBJ2-5, with 9 bases fitting TRBD2. V shed 6 bases and J 0 bases; nucleotides not matched to a gene: 5. This CDR3 is 14 amino acids long. Looked up from germline, CDR1 is SQVTM and CDR2 is ANQGSEA.

The genes are TRBV5-6 and TRBJ1-5; D not certain. Germline loops: CDR1 SGHDT, CDR2 YYEEEE. This CDR3 contains 15 residues. V was shortened by 2 bases and J by 2 bases, with 11 bases between the two germline ends. DNA of the CDR3: TGTGCCAGCAGCTTTCTTTCAGAAGGCAATCAGCCCCAGCATTTT. Protein: CASSFLSEGNQPQHF.

This chain connects TRBV20-1 to TRBJ2-5, with D uncertain. The CDR3 has 10 residues. Trimming stripped 5 bases from V and 5 bases from J, with 6 bases between. Germline lookup yields CDR1 DFQATT and CDR2 SNEGSKA (reference sequence). Here the CDR3 reads CSAGLETQYF. The CDR3 nucleotides are TGCAGTGCTGGTTTGGAGACCCAGTACTTC.

V gene TRBV6-1 combines with J gene TRBJ1-5, with D tentatively TRBD1 (5 bases). The V and J ends lost 6 bases and 8 bases respectively, with 14 bases between them. CDR3 length equals 13 residues. The V gene's germline CDR1 is MNHNS and CDR2 SASEGT. The CDR3 protein is CASRSRVGEPQHF. The CDR3 DNA reads as TGTGCCAGCAGATCCAGGGTTGGGGAGCCCCAGCATTTT.

This chain joins TRBV5-6 and TRBJ2-3; D call uncertain. Trimming removed 0 bases from V and 1 base from J, with 6 bases in between. CDR3 length: 14 residues. Germline CDR1 reads SGHDT; CDR2 reads YYEEEE. CDR3 sequence reads: CASSLVQGTDTQYF. The CDR3 coding sequence is TGTGCCAGCAGCTTGGTTCAGGGCACAGATACGCAGTATTTT.

V gene TRBV18 combines with J gene TRBJ2-7; 9 bases align to TRBD1. CDR1 is KGHSH and CDR2 is LQKENI in the germline V gene. J was trimmed by 4 bases and V by 3 bases; bases with no gene match: 4. The CDR3 consists of 14 residues. CDR3 nucleotide sequence: TGTGCCAGCTCACCCGGACAGGGGAGGTACGAGCAGTACTTC. Translation: CASSPGQGRYEQYF.

The chain uses TRBV7-2 and TRBJ1-3; D is unresolved. V was shortened by 0 bases and J by 3 bases, with 12 bases between the two germline ends. Germline loops: CDR1 SGHTA, CDR2 FQGNSA. The length of the CDR3 is 16 residues. The CDR3 spells CASSLASPIDGNTIYF. The CDR3 DNA reads as TGTGCCAGCAGCTTAGCGTCCCCGATCGATGGAAACACCATATATTTT.

The chain joins TRBV15 to TRBJ2-2, with D unclear. CDR3 size: 14 residues. The germline CDR1 and CDR2 sequences are LNHNV and YYDKDF (reference sequence). V shed 1 base and J shed 5 bases, with 8 bases lying between them. The CDR3 DNA reads as TGTGCCACCAGCAGAGGGTCCCCTACCGGGGAGCTGTTTTTT. Encoded protein: CATSRGSPTGELFF. The complete variable domain, with remaining parts taken from reference TRBV15 and TRBJ2-2, reads DAMVIQNPRYQVTQFGKPVTLSCSQTLNHNVMYWYQQKSSQAPKLLFHYYDKDFNNEADTPDNFQSRRPNTSFCFLDIRSPGLGDTAMYLCATSRGSPTGELFFGEGSRLTVL.

This chain connects TRBV10-2 to TRBJ1-5, with TRBD1 matching over 7 bases. This CDR3 is built from 15 residues. With V trimmed by 8 bases and J by 4 bases, 11 bases remained unmatched. Germline values: CDR1 WSHSY, CDR2 SAAADI. CDR3 amino acids: CASQETRGQNQPQHF. The CDR3 DNA reads as TGCGCCAGCCAGGAGACTAGGGGGCAAAATCAGCCCCAGCATTTT.